This T cell receptor beta chain derives from a study of shared clonotypes between healthy human individuals (dated by TCRdb to about 2020). A note on the overall study: A few men and a couple of women, aged 18 to 49 years, made up the cohort. For each donor, CD4 naive and CD4 memory were each run on three plates, CD8 naive on two plates, and CD8 memory on one plate. To estimate repertoire size and how much clonotype sharing occurs between individuals, the study deeply sequenced the blood TCR repertoires of several healthy adults. Different laboratories and diverse techniques were used to prepare libraries and sequence TCR repertoires, to increase sequencing depth and limit assay-specific biases. Between about 0.8 and 9.5 billion PBMCs per donor were obtained by leukapheresis. Results the study describes overall, beyond this receptor: Because the study included a small number of donors, the genetic and exposure-history diversity represented was limited. Sampling was restricted to blood, and TCR repertoires in tissues likely differ from the TCR repertoires found in blood. Estimated clonotype richness was generally larger for naive than for memory subsets. Incomplete sequencing was indicated by rarefaction of sorted-subset datasets, despite the large sequencing depth. Compared with non-shared clonotypes, the clonotypes found in all four sorted-subset donors had higher generation probabilities. Pairwise subsampling indicated that sequencing depth was expected to affect the degree of clonotype sharing among donors. Across a few donors, around 5.4% of naive CD4, around 3.5% of naive CD8, under 2.5% of memory CD4, and approximately 0.42% of memory CD8 clonotypes were shared.

The CDR3 holds 17 amino acids from the cysteine to the phenylalanine. Kept here is only the CDR3 DNA, which spans 51 bases and is read in frame from base 1. V is pared back by 3 bases and J by 3 bases, with 19 bases lying between the germline termini. Via the germline V gene, CDR1 is SGHDT and CDR2 YYEEEE. Note on this clone: Its antigen has not been determined. No base qualities exist here, and no much larger clone lies one base off it.

TCR CDR3 regions were amplified from genomic DNA by multiplex PCR using the deep immunoSEQ assay. For each cell subset, the extracted genomic DNA was distributed evenly across all wells of several immunoSEQ 96-well plates, and each plate served as one replicate. For sorted subsets, 150 to 250 ng of genomic DNA, equivalent to around 30,000 T cell genomes, went into each replicate PCR. Purified libraries were quantified with a Qubit 3.0 fluorometer, sized on a Bioanalyzer 2100, and re-quantified with the KAPA Library Quantification kit. Every immunoSEQ 96-well plate was sequenced on a separate single-read 150-cycle Illumina NextSeq 550 flow cell. In the authors' own workflow: Because the immunoSEQ output included only junctional sequences and no quality scores, the filtering could not be the same as the filtering used for full-length reads. To assign V/J genes and CDR3, sequences were annotated against IMGT germline references using PyIR, a Python wrapper for IgBLAST v1.9. Reads were filtered out if the reads had weak V/J assignments (E-value above 1e-6), no CDR3, stop codons, out-of-frame junctions, or ambiguous translated residues. V3J clonotypes were defined by identical inferred V gene, J gene, and CDR3 amino acid sequence. To compute the percentage overlap between repertoires, the number of shared unique clonotypes was divided by the size of the smaller repertoire. RTK rarefaction, the Chao1 estimator, and Recon v2.1 estimates of unobserved clonotypes were used to assess repertoire richness. OLGA was used to compute generation probabilities for all TCRbeta clonotypes that the gDNA method yielded from a handful of donors. The table was pulled from immuneACCESS by TCRdb, which kept in-frame rearrangements only. Such tables lose some clones; where checked, under half of the loss comes from unresolved V genes, and the rest has no known cause. Clonal size and the V and J genes are those of that table, whereas D and trimming came from the DNA. The sample yields millions of clones; roughly 94% were counted once. The top ten hold roughly 1% of the sample.

CD8 naive samples consisted of CD45RO-negative cells that were positively selected for CCR7, yielding a CD45RA+CCR7+ population without TemRA cells. The donors were healthy, HIV-negative adults with no recently reported acute infections or vaccinations. Only Caucasian adults living in Nashville, Tennessee, USA were represented among the donors. Blood was obtained by leukapheresis, after which PBMCs were separated by Ficoll-Histopaque density gradient centrifugation and cryopreserved in liquid nitrogen vapor phase. Purity and quantity of every magnetically sorted T cell population were checked by analytical flow cytometry. From each sorted fraction, genomic DNA was isolated and quantified by UV absorbance on a Nanodrop 2000c.

The TCR originated in a man younger than 30 in good health. The rearranged segments are TRBV5-6 and TRBJ2-1; the D segment may tentatively be TRBD1 or TRBD2, each giving 5 matched bases. Source material: naive CD8+ T cells sorted from blood. The cell subset or site label on this specimen signifies: CD45RA+CCR7+. The nucleotides read TGTGCCAGCAGCTCAACCCCGGGACCACTCAACTACAATGAGCAGTTCTTC. The resulting protein is CASSSTPGPLNYNEQFF.